The 27 T cell receptor beta chains below were found in one sample sequenced in a study of shared clonotypes between healthy human individuals. Repertoires were generated with immunoSEQ multiplex PCR, while TCRdb's copy carries only in-frame clones and drops some. This table has hundreds of thousands of clones, 70% to 80% appearing once. The sample was PBMCs. These receptors originate from a woman aged 40-49 years in good health. Some clones in this sample may be carry-over from other donors' samples.

This chain connects TRBV5-6 to TRBJ1-4; 7 nucleotides match TRBD1. The CDR3 has 15 amino acids. Trimming took 0 bases from V and 8 from J; bases not matched to a gene: 7. The germline V gene encodes CDR1 SGHDT and CDR2 YYEEEE. CDR3 coding DNA: TGTGCCAGCAGCTTGGCTTTAGGGGGCGCGGAAAAACTGTTTTTT. Its translation is CASSLALGGAEKLFF.

The chain carries TRBV27 and TRBJ2-1; TRBD2 aligns across 14 bases. This CDR3 is built from 17 residues. Germline assignment: CDR1 MNHEY and CDR2 SMNVEV (reference sequence). Unmatched junction bases numbered 9, after V lost 6 bases and J lost 5 bases. CDR3 protein: CASSWTSGRLGDNEQFF. As DNA, the CDR3 is TGTGCCAGCAGCTGGACTAGCGGGAGGCTGGGGGACAATGAGCAGTTCTTC.

This chain's CDR3 is CASKGGDTQYF. DNA for the CDR3: TGTGCCAGCAAGGGCGGGGATACGCAGTATTTT. The chain recombines TRBV5-5 with TRBJ2-3; TRBD2 is a possible D gene (5 bases). The V end was cut by 6 bases, the J end by 6 bases, with 8 bases between. Per germline, CDR1 SGHKS and CDR2 YYEKEE (reference sequence). This CDR3 region has 11 residues.

The V call is TRBV7-8, the J call TRBJ1-1, with D possibly being TRBD1 (5 bases). Trimming left V 1 base short and J 10 bases short, with 13 bases between. The CDR3 consists of 13 residues. Germline V gene lookup returns CDR1 SGHVS and CDR2 FQNEAQ. This CDR3 reads CASSLVSGPGAFF. The CDR3 DNA is TGTGCCAGCAGCTTAGTATCAGGGCCGGGAGCTTTCTTT.

The CDR3 DNA follows: TGCACCAGCAGCCAAGATCCCCCGCCCCACTCAAGCTCCTACGAGCAGTACTTC. Its translation: CTSSQDPPPHSSSYEQYF. The V call is TRBV1, the J call TRBJ2-7; TRBD2 is the table's D call and was not checked against the DNA. TRBV1 is noted as a pseudogene. This CDR3 region has 18 residues.

J is TRBJ1-1 and V is TRBV5-1, with D possibly TRBD1 on 5 matching bases. The CDR3 is 13 residues long. With 5 bases removed from V and 2 bases from J, the gap between germline ends came to 10 bases. From germline, CDR1 is SGHRS and CDR2 YFSETQ. CDR3 bases: TGCGCCAGCAGACGACAGTTAAACACTGAAGCTTTCTTT. Its translation: CASRRQLNTEAFF.

V gene TRBV2 combines with J gene TRBJ1-6, with 9 bases matching TRBD1. Trimming cost V 7 bases and J 8 bases; bases outside gene matches: 9. Germline CDR1 reads SNHLY; CDR2 reads FYNNEI. The CDR3 consists of 15 residues. The CDR3 DNA sequence: TGTGCCAGCAATCCACAGGGGGCCTCTGATTCACCCCTCCACTTT. It specifies CASNPQGASDSPLHF.

The chain has TRBV14 and TRBJ1-1; TRBD1 is a possible D gene (6 bases). Germline CDR1 reads SGHDN; CDR2 reads FVKESK. V was shortened by 0 bases and J by 5 bases, with 16 bases between the two germline ends. This CDR3 contains 16 residues. The CDR3 nucleotides are TGTGCCAGCAGCCAAGATCGAGGGGGGCTAAGTACTGAAGCTTTCTTT. It translates to CASSQDRGGLSTEAFF.

This chain joins TRBV14 and TRBJ2-7; TRBD1 matches 11 bases. V was clipped by 2 bases and J by 3 bases; unmatched bases: 3. The germline CDR1 and CDR2 sequences are SGHDN and FVKESK. The CDR3 totals 15 residues. In DNA, the CDR3 is TGTGCCAGCAGCCAAACGGGACAGGGGGTCTACGAGCAGTACTTC. Translating gives CASSQTGQGVYEQYF.

V usage is TRBV7-2 and J usage is TRBJ2-7, with 7 positions matching TRBD2. This CDR3 contains 13 residues. After removal of 5 bases from V and 5 bases from J, the junction contained 6 bases not matched to a gene. Germline V lookup: CDR1 SGHTA, CDR2 FQGNSA. The CDR3 reads CASSLLGLDEQYF. The CDR3 DNA follows: TGTGCCAGCAGCCTACTAGGACTAGACGAGCAGTACTTC.

The table lists this clone with a few counts. The chain carries TRBV11-2 and TRBJ1-2, with D hard to call. Trimming shortened V by 1 base and J by 0 bases, and 6 bases separated the two germline ends. The CDR3 totals 14 residues. Germline V lookup: CDR1 SGHAT, CDR2 FQNNGV. CDR3 bases: TGTGCCAGCAGCTTAGCAGCCTCTAACTATGGCTACACCTTC. Its translation is CASSLAASNYGYTF.

J is TRBJ2-1 and V is TRBV30; D may be TRBD1 (6 bases). The CDR3 sequence is 12 residues long. Germline V gene sequence: CDR1 GTSNPN, CDR2 SVGIG (reference sequence). The V end was cut by 0 bases, the J end by 10 bases, with 10 bases between. The CDR3 DNA follows: TGTGCCTGGAGTGTCCAGGGGCCCGAGCAGTTCTTC. This gives the protein CAWSVQGPEQFF.

This chain joins TRBV7-8 and TRBJ2-7, with D perhaps TRBD1 (5 bases). In germline, CDR1 is SGHVS, CDR2 FQNEAQ. V was cut by 2 bases and J by 3 bases, with 14 bases left in between. The CDR3 extends over 15 amino acids. For the CDR3, the DNA is TGTGCCAGCAGCTTATTAGGCAGGGCAGGCTACGAGCAGTACTTC. Its translation is CASSLLGRAGYEQYF.

The gene calls are TRBV7-2 and TRBJ2-7, with 10 bases aligning to TRBD1. The CDR3 runs to 15 residues. The trim removed 0 bases at V and 9 bases at J, leaving 8 bases unmatched. Germline CDR1 reads SGHTA; CDR2 reads FQGNSA. CDR3 bases: TGTGCCAGCAGCTTAGCGGGGACAGGGGCAGTGGGGCAGTACTTC. This sequence encodes CASSLAGTGAVGQYF.

The chain employs TRBV27 and TRBJ2-2; D might be TRBD2 (6 bases). The CDR3 sequence is 14 residues long. V was pared by 6 bases and J by 5 bases, with 13 bases between. Germline V gives CDR1 MNHEY, CDR2 SMNVEV (reference sequence). Written as DNA, the CDR3 is TGTGCCAGCAGAAGCGGAGGGCGGACCGGGGAGCTGTTTTTT. Protein product: CASRSGGRTGELFF.

Only a few counts were recorded for this clone. The chain uses TRBV28 and TRBJ1-2, with D uncertain. V shed 8 bases and J shed 0 bases, with 10 bases lying between them. This CDR3 spans 13 amino acids. Germline values: CDR1 MDHEN, CDR2 SYDVKM. In DNA form, the CDR3 reads TGTGCCAGCCGGCCGAGCGCTAACTATGGCTACACCTTC. This codes for CASRPSANYGYTF.

V is TRBV9 and J is TRBJ2-2, with 14 nucleotides matching TRBD2. Germline loops: CDR1 SGDLS, CDR2 YYNGEE. V shed 6 bases and J 3 bases; nucleotides not matched to a gene: 4. The length of the CDR3 is 16 residues. The CDR3 spells CASTRTSGRHTGELFF. Written as DNA, the CDR3 is TGTGCCAGCACCCGGACTAGCGGGAGGCACACCGGGGAGCTGTTTTTT.

V usage is TRBV28 and J usage is TRBJ1-4, with TRBD1 identical over 9 bases. Germline V gene data show CDR1 as MDHEN and CDR2 as SYDVKM. The CDR3 covers 15 residues. Trimming at V came to 7 bases and at J to 3 bases, leaving 6 bases not matched to a gene. The CDR3 nucleotides read TGTGCCAGCACGACAGGGGGGCCGGCTAATGAAAAACTGTTTTTT. It is translated as CASTTGGPANEKLFF.

This clone has a handful of counts. The V gene is TRBV4-3, the J gene TRBJ2-3; D is undetermined. The CDR3 has 17 amino acids. Germline CDR1 reads LGHNA; CDR2 reads YSLEER. V gave up 5 bases and J gave up 0 bases, with 18 bases separating them. The CDR3 sequence is CASSEAAKPRSTDTQYF. The CDR3 nucleotides are TGCGCCAGCAGCGAAGCCGCGAAACCCCGGAGCACAGATACGCAGTATTTT.

This rearrangement joins TRBV7-2 to TRBJ2-1, with TRBD1 as a possible D gene (6 bases). Germline loops: CDR1 SGHTA, CDR2 FQGNSA. This CDR3 has 16 amino acids. The V gene lost 7 bases and the J gene lost 8 bases, with 24 bases spanning the gap. The CDR3 here is CASTSQGGVGLYEQFF. CDR3 in DNA: TGTGCCAGCACCTCTCAAGGGGGAGTCGGTTTGTATGAGCAGTTCTTC.

The CDR3 region has the DNA TGCGCCAGCAGTCAATCGGGCCAACTTAAAACCCAAGAGACCCAGTACTTC. It translates to CASSQSGQLKTQETQYF. The rearrangement uses TRBV23-1 and TRBJ2-5; D gene unclear. TRBV23-1 is an open reading frame whose function is uncertain. V was trimmed by 0 bases and J by 1 base, leaving 15 bases between them. The CDR3 has 17 residues.

The CDR3 DNA sequence: TGTGCCAGCACGTTGTTCGGGCCGAGCACAGATACGCAGTATTTT. Protein product: CASTLFGPSTDTQYF. The chain employs TRBV6-1 and TRBJ2-3; D gene unclear. Germline loops: CDR1 MNHNS, CDR2 SASEGT. CDR3 length: 15 amino acids. V was trimmed by 7 bases and J by 0 bases, leaving 14 bases between them.

On this clone itself: This likely traces to a read error, being one base from a far larger clone. The same CDR3 also results from other DNA sequences found in this sample. This chain joins TRBV28 and TRBJ1-1, with no clear D. V lost 7 bases and J 4 bases, leaving 10 bases between the germline ends. The CDR3 spans 12 residues. Germline CDR1 MDHEN, CDR2 SYDVKM. Here the CDR3 DNA reads TGTGCCAGCACTGCCCGCGGCACTGAAGCTTTCTTT. This encodes CASTARGTEAFF.

V and J are TRBV4-2 and TRBJ2-3; D is possibly TRBD2 (6 bases). The CDR3 totals 17 residues. Germline CDR1 and CDR2: LGHNA and YNFKEQ. V was clipped by 0 bases and J by 2 bases, with 15 bases between them. This CDR3 reads CASSQDQASDPTDTQYF. The CDR3 nucleotides read TGTGCCAGCAGCCAAGATCAGGCTAGCGACCCCACAGATACGCAGTATTTT.

The genes are TRBV9 and TRBJ2-1; D remains unclear. Per the germline V gene, CDR1 is SGDLS and CDR2 is YYNGEE. V gave up 0 bases and J gave up 4 bases, with 8 bases separating them. The length of the CDR3 is 14 residues. CDR3 in DNA: TGTGCCAGCAGCGTAGTTGAGAGTTACAATGAGCAGTTCTTC. Translating it yields CASSVVESYNEQFF.

This chain links TRBV5-1 with TRBJ2-5; D uncertain. V lost 4 bases, J lost 2 bases, and 9 bases lay in between. Germline V gives CDR1 SGHRS, CDR2 YFSETQ. The CDR3 is 13 residues long. For the CDR3, the DNA is TGCGCCAGCAGCCGTCAGGATCAAGAGACCCAGTACTTC. Its translation is CASSRQDQETQYF.

This chain connects TRBV5-4 to TRBJ1-2; maybe TRBD1 (5 bases). Germline loops: CDR1 SGHNT, CDR2 YYREEE (reference sequence). Trimming stripped 0 bases from V and 8 bases from J, with 14 bases between. The CDR3 runs 14 residues. The CDR3 DNA follows: TGTGCCAGCAGCTTGGACGGGGGGACGGCAGGCTACACCTTC. Residues: CASSLDGGTAGYTF.